This is a list of T cell receptor beta chains from one sample in a study of tumor-infiltrating lymphocytes in glioblastoma multiforme. One entry per CDR3 protein results from TCRdb running MiXCR on the multiplex PCR reads. The sample has 9,000 to 10,000 distinct CDR3 sequences, approximately 65% seen once; the top ten hold roughly 51%. Material: brain tumor tissue. The origin of the receptors is a male donor with glioblastoma. Both conserved end residues are part of each CDR3. Each record gives: D gene, clone size, J gene, V gene, CDR3 protein, CDR3 DNA. A D gene is named only where the DNA matches it firmly. Part of the rows lack a size; the others show once, few, many or a class for expanded clones.

>-|-|TRBJ2-2|TRBV10-1
CASRAGITGELFF
TGCGCCAGCCGCGCGGGAATCACCGGGGAGCTGTTTTTT
>-|-|TRBJ2-2|TRBV4-2
CASSQEMATGELFF
TGTGCCAGCAGCCAAGAGATGGCAACCGGGGAGCTGTTTTTT
>-|few|TRBJ2-2|TRBV4-1
CASSPYTSSTEELFF
TGCGCCAGCAGCCCGTATACTAGTAGCACCGAGGAGTTGTTTTTT
>-|-|TRBJ1-2|TRBV4-1
CASSQERGNYGYTF
TGCGCCAGCAGCCAGGAAAGGGGGAACTATGGCTACACCTTC
>TRBD2|medium-sized|TRBJ2-7|TRBV20-1
CSARGPGLSLVEQYF
TGCAGTGCTAGAGGGCCGGGACTATCTTTGGTCGAGCAGTACTTC
>-|many|TRBJ1-1|TRBV4-1
CASSQYLTANTEAFF
TGCGCCAGCAGCCAGTATTTGACGGCGAACACTGAAGCTTTCTTT
>TRBD2|-|TRBJ2-3|TRBV6-1
CAIGTSGDTDTQYF
TGTGCCATCGGGACTAGCGGAGACACAGATACGCAGTATTTT
>TRBD2|-|TRBJ2-3|TRBV20-1
CSTSSGRISGTGTQYF
TGCAGTACTAGCTCCGGGAGGATTTCTGGCACAGGTACGCAGTATTTT
>-|-|TRBJ2-1|TRBV11-2
CASSPYSRQVNNEQFF
TGTGCCAGCAGCCCCTATTCCCGACAGGTTAACAATGAGCAGTTCTTC
>-|-|TRBJ2-1|TRBV10-2
CASSLGISFLAQFF
TGCGCCAGCAGTTTAGGGATCAGCTTTCTTGCGCAGTTCTTC
>-|-|TRBJ2-6|TRBV4-1
CASSQDPATGANVLTF
TGCGCCAGCAGCCAAGATCCAGCGACTGGGGCCAACGTCCTGACTTTC
>-|-|TRBJ1-1|TRBV20-1
CSANTSLNTEAFF
TGCAGTGCTAACACCAGCCTGAACACTGAAGCTTTCTTC
>TRBD2|-|TRBJ2-7|TRBV20-1
CSARTSGEATYEQYF
TGCAGTGCTCGGACTAGCGGGGAAGCCACCTACGAGCAGTACTTC
>-|-|TRBJ1-1|TRBV11-1
CASSFTGTRGTEAFF
TGTGCCAGCAGCTTCACGGGGACAAGGGGCACCGAAGCTTTCTTT